The TCR beta chain described here comes from a study of OX40 agonist ivuxolimab in advanced cancers. For context, the study as a whole: Ivuxolimab was an agonistic, fully human IgG2 monoclonal antibody directed against OX40 (CD134), a costimulatory receptor. Intravenous ivuxolimab was administered to patients every 2 weeks at six dose levels: 0.01, 0.1, 0.3, 1.5, 3 and 10 mg/kg. Of the roughly 52 dose-escalation patients, hepatocellular carcinoma was present in 19, melanoma in around 15, renal cell carcinoma in 9 and head and neck cancer in 9. A male proportion of nearly 85% and a mean age of about 60 years, ranging from roughly 20 to 80, were recorded for the dose-escalation cohort. Patients were allowed to have had prior anti-PD-1, anti-PD-L1 or anti-CTLA-4 therapy, and 40% of the dose-escalation patients had been treated with checkpoint inhibitors. Three dose-escalation patients achieved partial responses, one with hepatocellular carcinoma and two with cutaneous melanoma. The purpose of peripheral TCRbeta sequencing was to test whether ivuxolimab changed TCR sequence diversity and led to clonal T-cell expansion. The paper describes the monotherapy dose-escalation part (N of about 47 patients) of the phase I trial of ivuxolimab. Study-level results and caveats: At doses from 0.1 to 3.0 mg/kg, clonal expansion was seen in both CD4+ and CD8+ blood T cells between baseline and week 6. After ivuxolimab, expanded clones were on average more numerous among CD8+ T cells than among CD4+ T cells. Partial responders in the 0.1-3.0 mg/kg groups had among the lowest normalized peripheral clonal expansion, especially among CD8+ T cells. Low levels of normalized T-cell clonal expansion were also seen in some nonresponding patients. The antigen specificity of the peripheral T cells that underwent clonal expansion was not determined.

To sequence the TCRbeta CDR3 region, genomic DNA was isolated from the sorted cells. The immunoSEQ Assay was used for sequencing of TCRbeta CDR3 regions. Imported from immuneACCESS, the table was reduced by TCRdb to in-frame sequences with V and J called. These copies leave out some clones; in studies compared against another copy, an unresolved V gene accounts for under half, and the cause of the remainder is not known. For this sample the table gives about 69,000 clones, of which approximately 86% were detected only once. The ten most abundant clones make up 2.5% to 3% of the sample. Patients with a history of autoimmune disease or receiving systemic immunosuppression were excluded from the trial. Peripheral blood for TCR sequencing was drawn from every dose cohort at baseline, at cycle 4 day 1 and at cycle 7 day 1. Samples were obtained from an open-label, multicenter, first-in-human phase I dose-escalation trial of ivuxolimab. Adults with locally advanced or metastatic head and neck squamous cell, hepatocellular, melanoma or renal cell carcinoma were enrolled in the trial. CD4+ and CD8+ T cells were sorted separately from peripheral blood before TCR sequencing.

For this clone: Its antigen target is currently unknown. The sample holds no much larger clone one base away, and base qualities are not on file.

The germline V gene (reference sequence) specifies GTSNPN as CDR1 and SVGIG as CDR2. V sheds 4 bases and J sheds 4 bases, leaving 13 bases between their ends. The cysteine opens and the phenylalanine closes a CDR3 of 13 amino acids. The sequence is cut down to CDR3 DNA, 39 bases in frame from base 1. Recombination linked TRBV30 to TRBJ1-1; the D gene is perhaps TRBD1, on 6 matching bases. Sequenced material: CD4+ or CD8+ T cells sorted from blood, taken in a trial of the OX40 agonist ivuxolimab. The source is an adult with an advanced solid tumor such as melanoma, head and neck, liver or kidney cancer. The nucleotides are TGTGCCTGGACAAGAGACAGGTCCACTGAAGCTTTCTTT. This gives the protein CAWTRDRSTEAFF.